The following is a T cell receptor beta chain sequence with its context. This sample was taken from a study of blood T cell repertoires in COVID-19. Across the study: In each case, the material was cDNA or gDNA derived from T cells, B-cell-depleted T cells, or PBMCs.

Trimming pared 5 bases from V and 6 bases from J, leaving 17 bases between. Germline CDR1 is SQVTM and CDR2 is ANQGSEA. The CDR3 runs 14 residues. Sequenced by immunoSEQ multiplex PCR; TCRdb stores in-frame clones only, minus some. Among about 47,000 clones listed, under 85% were seen once. The source is a man between 60 and 75 years old with active COVID-19. The sample comprised peripheral blood. The J gene is TRBJ2-4, the V gene TRBV29-1; the D is unclear. CDR3 in DNA: TGCAGCGTTCTGTCCCCTAGAAGTGGAAACATTCAGTACTTC. The encoded protein is CSVLSPRSGNIQYF.